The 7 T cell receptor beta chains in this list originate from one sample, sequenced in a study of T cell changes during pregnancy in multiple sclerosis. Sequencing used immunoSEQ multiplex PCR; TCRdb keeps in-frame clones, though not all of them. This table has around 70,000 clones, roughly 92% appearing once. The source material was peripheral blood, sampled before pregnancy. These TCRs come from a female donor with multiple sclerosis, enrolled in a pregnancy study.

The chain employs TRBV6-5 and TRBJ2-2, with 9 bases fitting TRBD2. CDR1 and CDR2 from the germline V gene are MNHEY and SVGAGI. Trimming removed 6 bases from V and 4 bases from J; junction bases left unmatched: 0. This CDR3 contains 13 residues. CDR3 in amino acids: CASRTSGTGELFF. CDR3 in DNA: TGTGCCAGCAGGACTAGCGGCACCGGGGAGCTGTTTTTT.

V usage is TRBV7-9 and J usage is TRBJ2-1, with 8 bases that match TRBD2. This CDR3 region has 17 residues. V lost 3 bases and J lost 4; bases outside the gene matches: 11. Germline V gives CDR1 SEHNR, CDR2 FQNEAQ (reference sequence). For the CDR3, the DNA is TGTGCCAGCAGCTTTGGTAGCGCGGGAGGTTCTTACAATGAGCAGTTCTTC. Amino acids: CASSFGSAGGSYNEQFF.

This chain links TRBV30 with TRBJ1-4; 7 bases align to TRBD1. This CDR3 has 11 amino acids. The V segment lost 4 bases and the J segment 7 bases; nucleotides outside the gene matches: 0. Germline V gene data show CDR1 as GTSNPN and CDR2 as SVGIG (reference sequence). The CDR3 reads CAWTGGEKLFF. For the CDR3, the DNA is TGTGCCTGGACAGGGGGTGAAAAACTGTTTTTT.

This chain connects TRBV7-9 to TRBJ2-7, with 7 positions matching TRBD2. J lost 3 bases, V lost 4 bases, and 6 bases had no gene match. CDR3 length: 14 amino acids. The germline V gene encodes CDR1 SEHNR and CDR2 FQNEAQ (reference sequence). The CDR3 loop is CASSSGLVFYEQYF. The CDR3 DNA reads TGTGCCAGCAGCTCCGGACTAGTTTTCTACGAGCAGTACTTC.

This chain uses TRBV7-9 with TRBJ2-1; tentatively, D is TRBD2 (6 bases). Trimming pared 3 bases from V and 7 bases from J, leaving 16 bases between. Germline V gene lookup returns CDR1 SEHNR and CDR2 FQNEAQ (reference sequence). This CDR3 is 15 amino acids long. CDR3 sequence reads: CASSFAPGERNEQFF. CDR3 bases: TGTGCCAGCAGCTTCGCTCCGGGAGAGAGGAATGAGCAGTTCTTC.

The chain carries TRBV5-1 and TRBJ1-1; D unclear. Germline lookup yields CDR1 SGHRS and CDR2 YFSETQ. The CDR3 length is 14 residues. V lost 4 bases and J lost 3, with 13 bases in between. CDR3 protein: CASSREPRDTEAFF. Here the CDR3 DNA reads TGCGCCAGCAGCAGAGAACCGAGAGACACTGAAGCTTTCTTT.

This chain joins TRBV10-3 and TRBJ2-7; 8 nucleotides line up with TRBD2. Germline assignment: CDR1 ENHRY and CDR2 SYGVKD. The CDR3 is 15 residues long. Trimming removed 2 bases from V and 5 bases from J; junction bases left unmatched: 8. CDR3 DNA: TGTGCCATCAGTGAGAGAGGGACTAGTTACGACGAGCAGTACTTC. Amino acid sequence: CAISERGTSYDEQYF.